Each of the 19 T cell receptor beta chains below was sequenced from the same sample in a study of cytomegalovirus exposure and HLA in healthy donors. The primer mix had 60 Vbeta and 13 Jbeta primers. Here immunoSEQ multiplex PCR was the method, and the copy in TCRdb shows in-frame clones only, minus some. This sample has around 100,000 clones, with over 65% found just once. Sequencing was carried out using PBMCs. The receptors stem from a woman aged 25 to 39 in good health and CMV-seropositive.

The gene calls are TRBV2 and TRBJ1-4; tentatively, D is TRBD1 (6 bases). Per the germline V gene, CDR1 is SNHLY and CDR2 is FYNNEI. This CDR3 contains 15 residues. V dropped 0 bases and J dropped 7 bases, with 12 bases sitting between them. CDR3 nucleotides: TGTGCCAGCAGTGAAGCACGGCAGGGGTCTGAAAAACTGTTTTTT. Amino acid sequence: CASSEARQGSEKLFF.

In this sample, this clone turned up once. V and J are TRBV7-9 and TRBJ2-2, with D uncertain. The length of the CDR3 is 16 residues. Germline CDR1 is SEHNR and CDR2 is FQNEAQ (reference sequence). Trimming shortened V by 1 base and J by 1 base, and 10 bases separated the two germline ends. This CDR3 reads CASSLVLSENTGELFF. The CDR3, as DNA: TGTGCCAGCAGCTTAGTCCTCAGCGAGAACACCGGGGAGCTGTTTTTT.

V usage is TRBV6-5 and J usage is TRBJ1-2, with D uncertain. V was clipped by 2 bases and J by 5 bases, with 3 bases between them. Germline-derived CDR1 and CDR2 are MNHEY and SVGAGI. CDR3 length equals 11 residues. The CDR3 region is CASSYLYGYTF. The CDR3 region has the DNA TGTGCCAGCAGTTACCTGTATGGCTACACCTTC.

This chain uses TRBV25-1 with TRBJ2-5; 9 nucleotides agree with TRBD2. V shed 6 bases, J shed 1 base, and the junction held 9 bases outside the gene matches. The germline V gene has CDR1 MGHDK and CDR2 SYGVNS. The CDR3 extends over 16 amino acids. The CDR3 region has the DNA TGTGCCAGCAGCCCTGCCAGCGGGGGGTTCCAAGAGACCCAGTACTTC. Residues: CASSPASGGFQETQYF.

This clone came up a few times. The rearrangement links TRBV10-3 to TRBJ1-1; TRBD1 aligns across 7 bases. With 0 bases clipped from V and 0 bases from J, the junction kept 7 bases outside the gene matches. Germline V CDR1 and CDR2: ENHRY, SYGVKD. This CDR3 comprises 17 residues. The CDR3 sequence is CAISESGTAGMNTEAFF. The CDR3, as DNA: TGTGCCATCAGTGAGTCGGGGACAGCGGGCATGAACACTGAAGCTTTCTTT.

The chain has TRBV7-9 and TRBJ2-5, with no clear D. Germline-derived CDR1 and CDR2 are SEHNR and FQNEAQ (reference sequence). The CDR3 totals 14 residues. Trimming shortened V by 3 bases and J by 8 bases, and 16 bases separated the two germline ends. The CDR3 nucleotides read TGTGCCAGCAGCTTGATATCGCCGTCAGGCACCCAGTACTTC. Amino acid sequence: CASSLISPSGTQYF.

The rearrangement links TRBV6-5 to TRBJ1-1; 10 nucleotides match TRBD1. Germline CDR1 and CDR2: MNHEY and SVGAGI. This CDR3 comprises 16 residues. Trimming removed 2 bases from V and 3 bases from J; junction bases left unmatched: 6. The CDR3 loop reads CASSYHVGTGDTEAFF. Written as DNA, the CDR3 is TGTGCCAGCAGTTACCACGTTGGGACAGGGGACACTGAAGCTTTCTTT.

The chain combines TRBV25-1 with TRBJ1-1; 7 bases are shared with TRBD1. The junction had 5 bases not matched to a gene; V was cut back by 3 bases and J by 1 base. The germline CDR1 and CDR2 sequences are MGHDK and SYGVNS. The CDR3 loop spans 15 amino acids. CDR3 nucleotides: TGTGCCAGCAGTGACCCAGGACAGGCGAACACTGAAGCTTTCTTT. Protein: CASSDPGQANTEAFF.

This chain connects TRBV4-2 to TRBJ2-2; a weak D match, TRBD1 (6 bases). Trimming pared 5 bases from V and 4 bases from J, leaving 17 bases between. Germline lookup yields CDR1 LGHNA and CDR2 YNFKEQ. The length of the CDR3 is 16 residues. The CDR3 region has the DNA TGTGCCAGCAGCATAGAGGGACAATCTACCACCGGGGAGCTGTTTTTT. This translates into CASSIEGQSTTGELFF.

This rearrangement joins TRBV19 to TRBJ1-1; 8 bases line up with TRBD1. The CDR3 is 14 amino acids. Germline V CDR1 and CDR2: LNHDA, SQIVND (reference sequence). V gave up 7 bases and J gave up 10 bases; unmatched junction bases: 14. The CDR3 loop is CASNPDRVVSRAFF. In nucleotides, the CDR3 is TGTGCCAGTAACCCGGACAGGGTGGTCTCTAGAGCTTTCTTT.

The CDR3 sequence is CASSLGQARFPDEKLFF. DNA for the CDR3: TGTGCCAGCAGCTTGGGACAGGCCCGATTCCCGGATGAAAAACTGTTTTTT. The chain combines TRBV5-8 with TRBJ1-4, with D possibly being TRBD1 (6 bases). Trimming stripped 0 bases from V and 6 bases from J, with 18 bases between. Germline V gene lookup returns CDR1 SGHTS and CDR2 YDEGEE. This CDR3 has 17 residues.

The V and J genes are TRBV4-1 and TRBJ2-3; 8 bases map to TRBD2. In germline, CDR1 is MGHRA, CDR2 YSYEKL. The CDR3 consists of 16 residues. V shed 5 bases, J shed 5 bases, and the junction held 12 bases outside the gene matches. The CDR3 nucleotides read TGCGCCAGCAGCTACACTCCGAGCGGGAGTAGAGATACGCAGTATTTT. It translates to CASSYTPSGSRDTQYF.

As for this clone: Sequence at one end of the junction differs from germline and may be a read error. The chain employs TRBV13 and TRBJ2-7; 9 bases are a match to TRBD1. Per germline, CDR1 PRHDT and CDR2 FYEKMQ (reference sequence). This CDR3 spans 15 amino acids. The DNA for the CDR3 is TGTGCCAGCAGCCTCGCCGGGACAGGGAGGTACGAACAGTACTTC. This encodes CASSLAGTGRYEQYF.

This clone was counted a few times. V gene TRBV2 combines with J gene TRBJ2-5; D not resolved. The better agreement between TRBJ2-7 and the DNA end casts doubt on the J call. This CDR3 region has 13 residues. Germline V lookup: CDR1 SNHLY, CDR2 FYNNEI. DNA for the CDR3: TGTTTTTGCAAGGAGAAGGCGGCATACGAGCAGTACTTC. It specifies CFCKEKAAYEQYF.

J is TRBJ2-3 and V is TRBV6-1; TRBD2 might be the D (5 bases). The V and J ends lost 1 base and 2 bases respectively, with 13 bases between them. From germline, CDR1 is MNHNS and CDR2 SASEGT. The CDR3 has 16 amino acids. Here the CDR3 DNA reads TGTGCCAGCAGTGAAGGGGCTAGCAGGAACACAGATACGCAGTATTTT. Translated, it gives CASSEGASRNTDTQYF.

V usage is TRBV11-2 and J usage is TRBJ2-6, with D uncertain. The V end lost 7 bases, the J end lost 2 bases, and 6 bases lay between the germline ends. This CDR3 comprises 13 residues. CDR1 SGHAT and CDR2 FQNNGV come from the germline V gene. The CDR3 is CASTHTGANVLTF. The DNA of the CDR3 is TGTGCCAGCACACATACTGGGGCCAACGTCCTGACTTTC.

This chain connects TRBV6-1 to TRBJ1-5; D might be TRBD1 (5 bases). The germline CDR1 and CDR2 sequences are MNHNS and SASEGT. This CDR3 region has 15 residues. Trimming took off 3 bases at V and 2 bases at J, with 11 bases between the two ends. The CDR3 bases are TGTGCCAGCAGTGATAGGCAGGGTGGCAATCAGCCCCAGCATTTT. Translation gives CASSDRQGGNQPQHF.

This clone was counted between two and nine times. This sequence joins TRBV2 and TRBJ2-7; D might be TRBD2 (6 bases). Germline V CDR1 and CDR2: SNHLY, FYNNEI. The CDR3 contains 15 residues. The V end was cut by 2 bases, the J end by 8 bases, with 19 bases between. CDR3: CASSELLTGEGKQYF. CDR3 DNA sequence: TGTGCCAGCAGTGAACTCTTGACGGGAGAAGGGAAGCAGTACTTC.

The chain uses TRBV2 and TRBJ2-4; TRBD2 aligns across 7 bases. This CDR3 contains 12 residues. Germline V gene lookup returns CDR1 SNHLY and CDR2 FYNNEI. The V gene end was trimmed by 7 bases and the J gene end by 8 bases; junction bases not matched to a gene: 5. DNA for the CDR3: TGTGCCAGCATTTCGGGGGGAGACATTCAGTACTTC. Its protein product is CASISGGDIQYF.